This T cell receptor (beta chain) was profiled in a study of shared clonotypes between healthy human individuals. For this clone: Its antigen is as yet unknown.

Study-wide points: Deeper or shallower sequencing was expected to change how clonotypes are shared among donors.

Several immunoSEQ plates received, in even portions, the genomic DNA of each subset. DNA from unsorted PBMC was sequenced on ten immunoSEQ deep assay plates. Authors' processing steps: Owing to the provision of junction-only sequences devoid of quality scores by immunoSEQ, filtering differed. Here immunoSEQ multiplex PCR was the method, and the copy in TCRdb shows in-frame clones only, minus some. The V and J calls and the clone size are those of that table, but D and trimming were determined from the DNA. The profile shows roughly 490,000 clones, around 78% of them singletons. The V gene end was trimmed by 5 bases and the J gene end by 6 bases; junction bases not matched to a gene: 9. The CDR3 spans 14 residues. Germline V gene sequence: CDR1 SEHNR, CDR2 FQNEAQ (reference sequence).

The clonotype comes from a woman in her 40s in good health. Some clones in this sample may be carry-over from other donors' samples. The rearrangement links TRBV7-9 to TRBJ1-1; TRBD1 matches at 7 bases. What was sequenced was PBMCs. CDR3 nucleotide sequence: TGTGCCAGCAGCCCGACAGGGATTGAGTCTGAAGCTTTCTTT. It specifies CASSPTGIESEAFF.